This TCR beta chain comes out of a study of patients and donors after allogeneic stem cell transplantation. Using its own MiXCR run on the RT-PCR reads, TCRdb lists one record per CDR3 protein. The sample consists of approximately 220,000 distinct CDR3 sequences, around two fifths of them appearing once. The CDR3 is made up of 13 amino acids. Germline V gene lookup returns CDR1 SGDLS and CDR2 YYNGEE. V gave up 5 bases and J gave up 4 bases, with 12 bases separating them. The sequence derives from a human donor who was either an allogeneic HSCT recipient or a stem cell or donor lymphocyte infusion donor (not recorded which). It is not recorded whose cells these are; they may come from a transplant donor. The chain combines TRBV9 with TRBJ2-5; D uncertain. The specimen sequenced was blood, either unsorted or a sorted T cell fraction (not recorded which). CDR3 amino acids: CASSHGTGETQYF. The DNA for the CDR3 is TGTGCCAGCAGTCACGGTACGGGAGAGACCCAGTACTTC.